The 28 T cell receptor beta chains below all came from one sample that was sequenced in a study of T cell repertoires in cytomegalovirus infection. In TCRdb, the reads were re-called with MiXCR into one record per CDR3 protein. The repertoire includes about 920,000 distinct CDR3 sequences, 30% to 40% of them detected once, and over 13% sits in the top ten. Antigen specificity for these receptors is unknown. The sample consisted of cultured CD8+ T cells from PBMCs, taken from culture after CMV antigen stimulation. Source of these receptors: a human donor in good health (CMV status not recorded). Some clones in this sample may be carry-over from other donors' samples.

This chain uses TRBV28 with TRBJ2-4; the match to TRBD1 covers 9 bases. Trimming at V came to 4 bases and at J to 0 bases, leaving 4 bases not matched to a gene. The CDR3 spans 16 residues. CDR1 MDHEN and CDR2 SYDVKM come from the germline V gene. CDR3 residues: CASSSYRGRAKNIQYF. The CDR3 DNA reads TGTGCCAGCAGTTCCTACAGGGGGCGAGCCAAAAACATTCAGTACTTC.

This clonotype was counted many times. V gene TRBV4-2 combines with J gene TRBJ2-3; D may match TRBD1 or TRBD2 (6 bases each). Trimming stripped 2 bases from V and 5 bases from J, with 20 bases between. The CDR3 has 17 residues. CDR1 and CDR2 from the germline V gene are LGHNA and YNFKEQ. CDR3 nucleotides: TGTGCCAGCAGCCAACCTTTCGAAGGGGGGCAGCTAGATACGCAGTATTTT. Protein product: CASSQPFEGGQLDTQYF.

The CDR3 DNA is TGTGCCAGCAGCCGTATAGACATTGGAGATCAGCCCCAGCATTTT. Protein product: CASSRIDIGDQPQHF. The V and J genes are TRBV12-3 or TRBV12-4 and TRBJ1-5, with no clear D. V was pared by 6 bases and J by 5 bases, with 17 bases between. This CDR3 has 15 amino acids.

This clonotype was counted only a few times. The chain recombines TRBV7-9 with TRBJ1-1, with TRBD1 matching 7 bases. The CDR3 has 16 residues. The ends lost 1 base at V and 4 bases at J; junction bases unmatched: 9. Germline CDR1 and CDR2: SEHNR and FQNEAQ (reference sequence). Written as DNA, the CDR3 is TGTGCCAGCAGCTTAGGTCGCCGACAGGGACCCACTGAAGCTTTCTTT. Translated, it gives CASSLGRRQGPTEAFF.

This clonotype occurred once. The V and J genes are TRBV12-3 or TRBV12-4 and TRBJ1-6; weak D call: TRBD1 (6 bases). The CDR3 spans 15 residues. Trimming left V 5 bases short and J 6 bases short, with 14 bases between. CDR3 DNA: TGTGCCAGCAGTCTGGGGGGGGGGCTTAATTCACCCCTCCACTTT. Its translation is CASSLGGGLNSPLHF.

The rearrangement joins TRBV7-8 to TRBJ2-5; D unclear. The CDR3 runs to 12 residues. Trimming stripped 6 bases from V and 4 bases from J, with 9 bases between. Germline CDR1 reads SGHVS; CDR2 reads FQNEAQ. CDR3 protein: CASRPAGETQYF. Written as DNA, the CDR3 is TGTGCCAGCAGGCCGGCAGGAGAGACCCAGTACTTC.

There are a few counts of this clonotype. The V call is TRBV10-2, the J call TRBJ2-1; D remains unclear. Per the germline V gene, CDR1 is WSHSY and CDR2 is SAAADI. This CDR3 spans 16 amino acids. Trimming removed 3 bases from V and 4 bases from J, with 16 bases in between. CDR3 loop: CASSDSSRPSYNEQFF. CDR3 nucleotide sequence: TGCGCCAGCAGTGATTCGTCTAGGCCAAGTTACAATGAGCAGTTCTTC.

The chain couples TRBV18 to TRBJ1-5; D is perhaps TRBD1 (6 bases). V lost 3 bases and J lost 8, with 14 bases in between. CDR3 length equals 14 residues. CDR1 is KGHSH and CDR2 is LQKENI in the germline V gene. The CDR3 bases are TGTGCCAGCTCACCTTCAGGGGCTCGGGAGCCCCAGCATTTT. Its protein product is CASSPSGAREPQHF.

This clonotype occurred a few times. The chain has TRBV4-1 and TRBJ1-5, with D possibly matching TRBD1 (6 bases). Germline-derived CDR1 and CDR2 are MGHRA and YSYEKL. V gave up 4 bases and J gave up 3 bases, with 13 bases separating them. The CDR3 consists of 15 residues. The CDR3 nucleotides read TGCGCCAGCAGCCGGGCAGGACAGAACAATCAGCCCCAGCATTTT. It codes for CASSRAGQNNQPQHF.

This clonotype was counted at least ten times. The chain uses TRBV6-1 and TRBJ1-2; no clear D. The CDR3 has 11 amino acids. Germline lookup yields CDR1 MNHNS and CDR2 SASEGT. Trimming shortened V by 1 base and J by 5 bases, and 2 bases separated the two germline ends. In DNA form, the CDR3 reads TGTGCCAGCAGTGAAGATTATGGCTACACCTTC. This codes for CASSEDYGYTF.

This clonotype was counted many times. The chain is built from TRBV6-5 and TRBJ2-1; tentatively, D is TRBD1 or TRBD2 (5 bases each). Germline V gene sequence: CDR1 MNHEY, CDR2 SVGAGI. Trimming removed 6 bases at V and 4 bases at J, with 10 bases between. This CDR3 contains 13 residues. The CDR3 region has the DNA TGTGCCAGCAGCTCGGGACCATACAATGAGCAGTTCTTC. Translating it yields CASSSGPYNEQFF.

V gene TRBV6-6 combines with J gene TRBJ2-7; TRBD2 might be the D (6 bases). The V and J ends lost 5 bases and 2 bases respectively, with 10 bases between them. The length of the CDR3 is 13 residues. In germline, CDR1 is MNHNY, CDR2 SVGAGI (reference sequence). DNA for the CDR3: TGTGCCAGCAGTGGGAGGTCCCCCTACGAGCAGTACTTC. Translation: CASSGRSPYEQYF.

This clonotype was observed a few times. This rearrangement joins TRBV28 to TRBJ2-7; D assignment may be TRBD1 or TRBD2 (5 bases each). This CDR3 is 13 amino acids long. Between the trimmed V and J ends, which lost 3 bases and 13 bases, there was a span of 19 bases. Germline V lookup: CDR1 MDHEN, CDR2 SYDVKM. In nucleotides, the CDR3 is TGTGCCAGCAGTTTCTCCAATCCTAGGGGAGTCTACGTC. This sequence encodes CASSFSNPRGVYV.

This clonotype was detected only a few times. The chain recombines TRBV12-3 or TRBV12-4 with TRBJ2-7; TRBD2 matches 9 bases. V dropped 3 bases and J dropped 4; count of bases not matched to a gene: 10. The CDR3 sequence is 16 residues long. CDR3 loop: CASSFPLAGDDYEQYF. The CDR3 nucleotides are TGTGCCAGCAGTTTCCCCTTAGCGGGGGACGATTACGAGCAGTACTTC.

This clonotype was recorded once. A much larger clone lies a single base off, so this may be a read error. The chain couples TRBV7-6 to TRBJ2-6; TRBD1 is a possible D gene (5 bases). The CDR3 extends over 17 amino acids. From germline, CDR1 is SGHVS and CDR2 FNYEAQ. The CDR3 nucleotides read TGTGCCAGCAGCTTAGAGGCCATCAGCTCTGGGGCCAACGTCCTGAGTTTC. Protein product: CASSLEAISSGANVLSF.

This clonotype was detected many times. V and J are TRBV12-3 or TRBV12-4 and TRBJ1-3; D possibly corresponds to TRBD1 (5 bases). Between the trimmed V and J ends, which lost 5 bases and 0 bases, there was a span of 17 bases. The CDR3 spans 17 residues. In DNA, the CDR3 is TGTGCCAGCAGTCCGAGAGACAGTACCATCTCTGGAAACACCATATATTTT. As protein: CASSPRDSTISGNTIYF.

At least ten counts were recorded for this clonotype. V and J are TRBV7-2 and TRBJ2-2, with TRBD2 matching 9 bases. Germline V gives CDR1 SGHTA, CDR2 FQGNSA. J lost 6 bases, V lost 10 bases, and 9 bases had no gene match. The CDR3 runs 14 residues. This chain's CDR3 is CATPASGAPGELFF. The CDR3 DNA reads TGTGCCACCCCAGCTAGCGGGGCACCCGGGGAGCTGTTTTTT.

This clonotype was seen a few times. V and J are TRBV12-3 or TRBV12-4 and TRBJ2-5, with a tentative D call TRBD2 (5 bases). This CDR3 region has 15 residues. V was trimmed by 4 bases and J by 2 bases, leaving 14 bases between them. CDR3 residues: CASSSLGSPQETQYF. The CDR3 DNA is TGTGCCAGCAGTTCCTTGGGGAGTCCACAAGAGACCCAGTACTTC.

J is TRBJ1-6 and V is TRBV5-4; D is perhaps TRBD1 (6 bases). The CDR3 covers 11 residues. Looked up from germline, CDR1 is SGHNT and CDR2 is YYREEE (reference sequence). V was clipped by 4 bases and J by 14 bases, with 10 bases between them. CDR3 in amino acids: CASSVQGSLHF. Written as DNA, the CDR3 is TGTGCCAGCAGCGTCCAGGGGTCCCTCCACTTT.

The chain recombines TRBV7-6 with TRBJ1-5; no reliable D call. This CDR3 is 16 amino acids long. The germline V gene has CDR1 SGHVS and CDR2 FNYEAQ. With 5 bases removed from V and 0 bases from J, the gap between germline ends came to 14 bases. This CDR3 reads CASSITGRPSNQPQHF. The CDR3 coding sequence is TGTGCCAGCAGCATTACCGGGAGACCTAGCAATCAGCCCCAGCATTTT.

The J gene is TRBJ1-1, the V gene TRBV12-3 or TRBV12-4; D is unresolved. The CDR3 extends over 14 amino acids. Trimming left V 7 bases short and J 5 bases short, with 17 bases between. The CDR3 nucleotides read TGTGCCAGCACCTCGAGCGGGGTAGGTACTGAAGCTTTCTTT. Protein sequence: CASTSSGVGTEAFF.

This chain links TRBV7-9 with TRBJ2-7; 8 bases fit TRBD1. The trim removed 6 bases at V and 3 bases at J, leaving 13 bases unmatched. The CDR3 loop spans 16 amino acids. In germline, CDR1 is SEHNR, CDR2 FQNEAQ (reference sequence). This CDR3 reads CASSSPGTGTFYEQYV. CDR3 DNA: TGTGCCAGCAGTTCCCCCGGGACAGGAACTTTCTACGAGCAGTACGTC.

This clonotype was observed a few times. V and J are TRBV12-3 or TRBV12-4 and TRBJ2-1; no definite D call. Trimming removed 2 bases at V and 4 bases at J, with 15 bases between. The CDR3 runs 16 residues. CDR3 nucleotide sequence: TGTGCCAGCAGTTTAAATTGGGTTAAGGAATACAATGAGCAGTTCTTC. Protein: CASSLNWVKEYNEQFF.

This clonotype was counted only a few times. The V call is TRBV6-2 or TRBV6-3, the J call TRBJ1-1; D not certain. CDR3 length: 16 residues. Between the trimmed V and J ends, which lost 2 bases and 1 base, there was a span of 14 bases. Germline-derived CDR1 and CDR2 are MNHEY and SVGEGT. CDR3: CASSYTKEGGNTEAFF. CDR3 nucleotide sequence: TGTGCCAGCAGTTACACTAAAGAGGGAGGGAACACTGAAGCTTTCTTT.

This clonotype has just a few counts. In nucleotides, the CDR3 is TGTGCCAGCAGCTTGGTATATACAGGCTTGAACACTGAAGCTTTCTTT. This encodes CASSLVYTGLNTEAFF. This chain uses TRBV5-6 with TRBJ1-1, with a possible D match to TRBD1 (5 bases). V shed 0 bases and J shed 0 bases, with 12 bases lying between them. CDR1 is SGHDT, CDR2 YYEEEE, per germline. The CDR3 is 16 amino acids.

This clonotype has only a few counts. The chain employs TRBV6-1 and TRBJ1-5, with a possible D match to TRBD1 (5 bases). Trimming left V 5 bases short and J 7 bases short, with 15 bases between. Germline values: CDR1 MNHNS, CDR2 SASEGT. CDR3 length: 14 amino acids. The CDR3 reads CASSRKGRDQPQHF. DNA of the CDR3: TGTGCCAGCAGTAGGAAAGGGAGGGACCAGCCCCAGCATTTT.

The chain has TRBV19 and TRBJ2-1; D is perhaps TRBD1 (5 bases). The CDR3 is made up of 16 amino acids. CDR1 is LNHDA, CDR2 SQIVND, per germline (reference sequence). The V end was cut by 1 base, the J end by 2 bases, with 12 bases between. The CDR3 region is CASSIGQGEPYNEQFF. In DNA form, the CDR3 reads TGTGCCAGTAGTATAGGACAAGGGGAACCCTACAATGAGCAGTTCTTC.

This clonotype was counted only a few times. The gene calls are TRBV7-9 and TRBJ2-3; no clear D. The CDR3 spans 15 residues. Germline CDR1 SEHNR, CDR2 FQNEAQ (reference sequence). The V end lost 1 base, the J end lost 4 bases, and 12 bases lay between the germline ends. CDR3 nucleotide sequence: TGTGCCAGCAGCTTAGAGGGTGTGGCATCAGATACGCAGTATTTT. Translated, it gives CASSLEGVASDTQYF.